Listed below are T cell receptor beta chains from one sample, sequenced in a study of PD-L1 blockade in urothelial cancer. Using immunoSEQ multiplex PCR, the repertoire was profiled, and TCRdb retains in-frame clones only, with some absent. The table records around 100,000 clones, 80% to 90% of them present only once. Sequenced material: PBMCs, taken around atezolizumab (anti-PD-L1) treatment. The receptors were gathered from a man in his 60s with urothelial cancer. CDR3s include the opening cysteine and the closing phenylalanine or tryptophan. Not all rows give a size; the values are once, few, many and, for expanded clones, a class.

CDR3: CASSRGQGLDTEAFF
size: .
V: TRBV6-5

CDR3: CASSSLAGDGGELFF
size: .
V: TRBV4-1

CDR3: CASSPLSGRPYEQYF
size: .
V: TRBV9

CDR3: CASSSSRGQFSYEQYF
size: .
V: TRBV11-3

CDR3: CASSVDKEVYEQYF
size: once
V: TRBV5-6

CDR3: CASSKAGVYNEQFF
size: .
V: TRBV19

CDR3: CASSQELQAKNIQYF
size: .
V: TRBV4-3

CDR3: CASSPRDTQYF
size: .
V: TRBV28

CDR3: CASSDRLVNEQFF
size: .
V: TRBV9

CDR3: CATSPLRNNEQFF
size: .
V: TRBV15

CDR3: CASSRPGTGGNTGELFF
size: .
V: TRBV19

CDR3: CASGRIGQSYNSPLHF
size: .
V: TRBV5-4

CDR3: CASRGAGTINVLTF
size: .
V: TRBV2

CDR3: CAISDRQAVYNSPLHF
size: .
V: TRBV10-3

CDR3: CASSLAGENTEAFF
size: .
V: TRBV5-1

CDR3: CASSSPGGGENQYF
size: .
V: TRBV5-1

CDR3: CASSLVRGPRYTQYF
size: .
V: TRBV27

CDR3: CASSLLAGGVDTQYF
size: .
V: TRBV7-8

CDR3: CASSYRASSYNEQFF
size: .
V: TRBV6-5

CDR3: CASRQLVSNYGYTF
size: .
V: TRBV5-6

CDR3: CASSYSGTGMYGYTF
size: few
V: TRBV27

CDR3: CASSLTGTNTGELFF
size: .
V: TRBV27

CDR3: CASSFPDRGNTEAFF
size: .
V: TRBV28

CDR3: CASSLGIGELFF
size: once
V: TRBV13

CDR3: CASSLSTGTGFSPLHF
size: .
V: TRBV11-2

CDR3: CASSLAGNYGYTF
size: .
V: TRBV5-5

CDR3: CASSISGSIDEQFF
size: .
V: TRBV7-9

CDR3: CASTRGQGTGELFF
size: .
V: TRBV19

CDR3: CASSPFGAGGPNYEQYF
size: .
V: TRBV7-2

CDR3: CASSSTGASYGYTF
size: .
V: TRBV5-1

CDR3: CASIPPSSYNEQFF
size: .
V: TRBV2

CDR3: CASSGGTGGLQYF
size: .
V: TRBV5-1

CDR3: CASSLGLAGGLETQYF
size: .
V: TRBV5-1

CDR3: CSARAETEAFF
size: .
V: TRBV20-1

CDR3: CASSELWTGSHEQYF
size: .
V: TRBV6-1

CDR3: CASSYGQGTYEQYF
size: .
V: TRBV5-6

CDR3: CASSLDTGGLNTIYF
size: .
V: TRBV5-1

CDR3: CASGVREDTEAFF
size: .
V: TRBV2